This T cell receptor (beta chain) derives from a study of post-analysis software for immune sequencing data. Overall study findings and caveats: By F measure, strong co-clustering occurred among samples prepared in the same batch. Patients used about 5 TRBV segments, including TRBV5-6, TRBV5-1 and TRBV20-1, more often than controls.

The length of the CDR3 is 12 residues. The V gene lost 0 bases and the J gene lost 6 bases, with 7 bases spanning the gap. Germline CDR1 SGDLS, CDR2 YYNGEE. Unique molecular identifiers were built into the TCR beta cDNA libraries. When roughly 0.9 to 10 million T cells were used, they gave roughly 490,000 cDNA molecules. TCRdb reanalysed the PCR reads using MiXCR and keeps one entry per CDR3 protein. This sample carries a few hundred thousand distinct CDR3 sequences, approximately 33% of them seen once, and the ten largest clones take roughly 13%. In its sample, this clonotype was seen a few times. Its antigen is unknown.

This TCR was recovered from a girl aged 10-17 years with multiple sclerosis. The chain couples TRBV9 to TRBJ2-7; no clear D. The sequenced material came from blood. This CDR3 is CASSVGVGEQYF. The CDR3 region has the DNA TGTGCCAGCAGCGTAGGGGTCGGCGAGCAGTACTTC.